This T cell receptor (beta chain) was identified during a study of cytomegalovirus exposure and HLA in healthy donors (dated by TCRdb to 2016 to 2017). Regarding the study in general: According to an earlier analysis of several hundred of the donors, about 170 million T cells yielded 117 million unique TCR beta sequences and about 280 Gb of sequence data. Roughly 300 gigabases of sequencing data and 70 million to 85 million unique TCR sequences were included in an early release covering around 600 HLA-typed donors. Of the 350 to 450 genotyped donors, 81% fell in the genetic ancestry cluster associated with self-reported Caucasian donors. The study aimed to test whether cataloging public T cell receptors could reveal signatures of past pathogen exposure. The T cell repertoires of 666 subjects were profiled by immunosequencing and related to cytomegalovirus serostatus. A separate validation cohort of 100 to 150 different subjects was used in addition to the 666-subject first cohort. The study combined high-throughput TCR immunosequencing, statistical association of individual TCRs with disease status, and machine learning to predict cytomegalovirus infection status. A later analysis re-analyzed previously published TCR beta repertoires from roughly 630 donors and added high-resolution HLA genotyping to study TCR occurrence patterns. In the later analysis, no new phenotypic data were used to find candidate immune exposures; instead, reliance was placed on TCR beta sequences and their occurrence across donors. To decide whether each TCR beta V gene segment behaved as functional or pseudogenic, an earlier analysis of several hundred of the donors relied on high-throughput TCR beta sequencing. Donor age, sex, ethnicity and CMV serostatus were compiled alongside the repertoire data. Genome-wide SNP genotypes for about three fifths of the roughly 670 donors were used in a later genetic analysis, which treated that subset as a discovery cohort. Every repertoire in the discovery cohort had been generated on one and the same sequencing platform. Class I and class II HLA loci were covered by the typing at four-digit resolution. The number of typed donors differed by locus: about 620-640 for A, B, C, DRB1 and DQB1; some 540 for DQA1; 606 for DPA1; and roughly 470 for DPB1. Roughly five DR-DQ haplotypes were handled as single units for association and clustering because linkage in the cohort was strong. On average, around 230,000 unique TCR beta nucleotide sequences were sequenced per donor among 398 genotyped donors of the cohort, with roughly 18% of those sequences being non-productive. What the study reported, not specific to this receptor: The classifier was reported to diagnose cytomegalovirus status with high specificity and sensitivity in both the original and validation cohorts. Some IMGT-functional V segments, including TRBV6-2 and TRBV6-3, could not be distinguished by the 87-base-pair reads and were therefore excluded. In a later analysis, HLA-associated TCR beta chains were found to be more clonally expanded and to have lower generation probabilities than equally common non-associated chains. Because counts were too low, about 17 rarely observed V segments, including chromosome 9 orphons, were excluded from the earlier analysis of fewer than 650 of the donors. According to the authors, the approach could potentially be generalized to other disease states and immunological phenotypes. A later analysis reported that several top co-occurrence clusters appeared linked to parvovirus B19, influenza, CMV and Epstein-Barr virus. Broadly in line with IMGT annotations, most TCR beta V segments showed up in productive rearrangements about 87% or about 30% of the time in an earlier analysis of approximately 600 of the donors. A further reported finding was that TCR beta sequences accurately predicted the HLA-A and HLA-B alleles for most subjects in the first cohort. Strong co-occurrence of HLA alleles, especially DR and DQ, made assigning TCR associations to individual alleles difficult. Most CMV-associated TCR beta chains appeared to be HLA-restricted in a later analysis, and the HLA associations seemed to be driven largely by CMV exposure. Because HLA typing was unavailable for some donors at each locus, only the typed subset was used in association tests. Linkage disequilibrium might explain the correlated functional status among segregating V segments, but an unknown experimental factor could not be ruled out. For the cohort, immune exposure information was limited to CMV serostatus. A cluster of highly shared sequence variants was judged likely to be a technical artifact of the sequencing pipeline. The cohort was sequenced for TCR beta chains only, and without alpha or paired-chain data the features that could be detected were limited. A total of 150 to 200 TCR beta chains were listed by the study as associated with cytomegalovirus. In a later genetic analysis, a missense DCLRE1C variant was associated with V-gene and J-gene trimming of TCR beta chains, and the association was replicated in an independent cohort. Most TCR sequences were observed very rarely across donors, whereas some public TCRs were present in many individuals. Specific HLA alleles were associated with over 15,000 TCR beta sequences at a false discovery rate of 0.05 in a later analysis. A later genetic analysis reported fewer N-insertions in productive TCRs among donors in an Asian-associated ancestry cluster than the roughly 620-donor mean. Sequencing depth was assumed to be roughly uniform across donors in the presence/absence analyses, though that assumption may not hold. In vitro tests confirmed that a few of the cytomegalovirus-associated TCR beta chains recognize cytomegalovirus antigens. A later analysis found that TCR association rates varied across HLA loci, with DRB1 alleles showing the most associated TCRs and HLA-C alleles the fewest.

The junction shows trimming of 1 base on V and 0 bases on J, plus 7 bases between the germline ends. Sequences SGHRS (CDR1) and YFSETQ (CDR2) are obtained from the germline V gene. From the cysteine up to the phenylalanine, the CDR3 has a length of 15 residues. This entry keeps only the CDR3 DNA: 45 bases, framed from base 1. The cohort comprised some 730 healthy bone marrow donors. At the time of sampling, all cohort members were nominally healthy, though unrecorded immune exposures were likely present. The donor tested CMV seronegative, placing the donor among the 350 or so seronegative members of the cohort. A peripheral blood sample was collected from each donor, and TCR beta sequencing was performed on peripheral blood mononuclear cells. The Qiagen DNeasy Blood Extraction Kit was used to extract genomic DNA from the blood cell samples. As concerns this clone: No antigen is known for it. Base qualities are not provided; no much larger clone lies one nucleotide away.

The library was made by the immunoSEQ multiplex PCR assay. For the multiplex PCR, a mixture combining 60 forward primers for TCR Vbeta segments and 13 reverse primers for TCR Jbeta segments was used. The CDR3 region of rearranged TCR beta genes was amplified from genomic DNA with a multiplex PCR assay. On the Illumina HiSeq System, the amplified TCR beta libraries were sequenced as 87-base-pair reads. On the authors' methods: A later analysis counted some 80 million unique TCR beta chains across the 666 repertoires, and some 11 million of these chains were shared by at least two donors. A nearest-neighbor algorithm error-corrected the raw reads and collapsed the reads into unique sequences, merging closely related sequences to remove PCR and sequencing errors. CDR3 sequences were aligned to IMGT reference sequences to assign V, D and J gene segments. For a sequence to be retained, at least a six-nucleotide match to both a V gene segment and a J gene segment was required. A rearrangement counted as productive if the CDR3 had no stop codons and remained in frame with V and J, and every other rearrangement counted as non-productive. Following IMGT convention, CDR3 was defined as the stretch from the second conserved V-encoded cysteine up to the conserved J-encoded phenylalanine. The earlier analysis of 587 of the donors excluded sequences that lacked an unambiguous match to a single V gene segment. In an earlier analysis of 450 to 750 of the donors, a V segment was called functional when productive rearrangements were above 56.7%, and segregating when the standard deviation between donors exceeded 5%. A statistical classification framework was built for diagnosing cytomegalovirus status from the catalog of TCR beta chain sequences. In a later analysis, TCR nucleotide sequences were compared against IMGT/GENE-DB human TR gene sequences so that V and J genes could be assigned. Using the TCRdist pipeline, a later analysis assigned CDR3 sequences along with most-parsimonious VDJ recombination scenarios. In a later analysis, every TCR beta chain was defined by the combination of its CDR3 amino acid sequence and its V-gene family, and reads without a unique V-gene family were dropped. In a later analysis, 450 to 600 highly shared, low-generation-probability nucleotide sequences were removed to address suspected cross-contamination and a sequencing artifact. In a later analysis, a clonal expansion index was calculated for each public chain from normalized within-repertoire ranks of inferred template counts. A later analysis computed generation probabilities with a VDJ recombination model fitted to out-of-frame rearrangements, and checked the results against IGoR. Hypergeometric tests were used in a later analysis to score TCR-TCR, TCR-HLA and TCR-CMV co-occurrence, with a repertoire-size bias correction applied to the TCR pairs. A later analysis estimated false discovery rates by permuting HLA or CMV assignments 20 times. In a later analysis, co-occurring TCRs were grouped with DBSCAN, and TCRdist sequence similarity was added when clustering was performed within HLA-allele-positive subsets. Repertoires with fewer than 30,000 or more than 120,000 public chains were left out of co-occurrence clustering, as were four to six repertoires with anomalous nucleotide sharing. Not all clones reach the TCRdb copy of this immuneACCESS table, which keeps in-frame sequences only. Checked studies attribute under half of the gap to unresolved V genes and leave the rest unexplained. V, J and clone size reflect that table, while D and trimming were determined from the DNA. The sample table shows roughly 93,000 clones, and roughly 79% are seen once. The ten largest clones take up 0.45% to 0.6% of the sample.

The clonotype originates from a man aged 30 to 45 in good health and CMV-seronegative. Material: PBMCs. The sequence is built from TRBV5-1 and TRBJ1-4, with the identity of the D gene unclear. CDR3 region: CASSLTPATNEKLFF. The DNA sequence is given as TGCGCCAGCAGCTTGACACCTGCAACTAATGAAAAACTGTTTTTT.